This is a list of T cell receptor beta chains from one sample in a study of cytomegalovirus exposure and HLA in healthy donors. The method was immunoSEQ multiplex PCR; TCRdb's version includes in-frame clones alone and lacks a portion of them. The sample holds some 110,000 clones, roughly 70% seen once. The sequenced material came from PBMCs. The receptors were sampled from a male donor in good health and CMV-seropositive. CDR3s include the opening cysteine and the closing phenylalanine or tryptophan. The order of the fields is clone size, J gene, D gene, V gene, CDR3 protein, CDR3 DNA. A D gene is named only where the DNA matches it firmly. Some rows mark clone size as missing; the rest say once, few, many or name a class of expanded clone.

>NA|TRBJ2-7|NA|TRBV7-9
CASSASSGYEQYF
TGTGCCAGCAGCGCCTCCTCAGGGTACGAGCAGTACTTC
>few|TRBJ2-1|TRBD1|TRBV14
CASSLLEGQTYNEQFF
TGTGCCAGCAGCCTTCTTGAGGGACAGACATACAATGAGCAGTTCTTC
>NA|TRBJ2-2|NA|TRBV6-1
CASAEDRNTGELFF
TGTGCCAGCGCGGAGGACAGGAACACCGGGGAGCTGTTTTTT
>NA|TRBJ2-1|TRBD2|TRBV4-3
CASSQPSGGRDEQFF
TGCGCCAGCAGCCAACCTAGCGGGGGGAGGGATGAGCAGTTCTTC
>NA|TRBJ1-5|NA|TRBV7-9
CASSPGGGNQPQHF
TGTGCCAGCAGCCCCGGGGGGGGCAATCAGCCCCAGCATTTT
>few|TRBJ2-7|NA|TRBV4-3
CASSQDRVSGPGSYEQYF
TGCGCCAGCAGCCAAGATCGGGTAAGCGGTCCAGGCTCCTACGAGCAGTACTTC
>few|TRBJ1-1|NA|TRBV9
CASSTPPGMNTEAFF
TGTGCCAGCAGCACCCCCCCGGGGATGAACACTGAAGCTTTCTTT
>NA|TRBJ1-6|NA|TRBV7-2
CASSPQGLGNSPLHF
TGTGCCAGCAGCCCCCAGGGTTTGGGTAATTCACCCCTCCACTTT
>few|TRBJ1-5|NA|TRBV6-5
CASGRGWSNQPQHF
TGTGCCAGCGGCCGGGGTTGGAGCAATCAGCCCCAGCATTTT
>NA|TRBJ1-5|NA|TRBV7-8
CASSRAGGSNQPQHF
TGTGCCAGCAGCCGTGCCGGTGGTAGCAATCAGCCCCAGCATTTT
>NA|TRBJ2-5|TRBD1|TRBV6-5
CASSYETGGSETQYF
TGTGCCAGCAGTTATGAGACAGGGGGCTCGGAGACCCAGTACTTC
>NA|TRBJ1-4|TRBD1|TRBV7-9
CASSLGQGPRNEKLFF
TGTGCCAGCAGCCTGGGACAGGGACCGAGAAATGAAAAACTGTTTTTT